Following are 30 T cell receptor beta chains from one sample sequenced in a study of T cell responses to AZD1222 COVID-19 vaccine. TCRdb keeps only in-frame clones here, not all; method: immunoSEQ multiplex PCR. The sample contains over 150,000 clones, roughly nine tenths of which appear only once. Sequencing used peripheral blood, obtained on day 0 of AZD1222 vaccination. The receptors here all came from an adult in good health.

V is TRBV25-1 and J is TRBJ2-3; TRBD2 might be the D (6 bases). Trimming pared 4 bases from V and 2 bases from J, leaving 16 bases between. CDR1 and CDR2 from the germline V gene are MGHDK and SYGVNS. CDR3 size: 16 residues. The CDR3 DNA is TGTGCCAGCAGTGGAGAATGGCGGGACCCCACAGATACGCAGTATTTT. This encodes CASSGEWRDPTDTQYF.

The chain has TRBV6-1 and TRBJ2-7; D not resolved. V gave up 2 bases and J gave up 2 bases, with 16 bases separating them. The V gene's germline CDR1 is MNHNS and CDR2 SASEGT. CDR3 size: 16 residues. The CDR3: CASSESGLGATYEQYF. CDR3 in DNA: TGTGCCAGCAGTGAATCCGGGTTGGGCGCGACCTACGAGCAGTACTTC.

Only one count was recorded for this clone. The V call is TRBV6-5, the J call TRBJ2-2; D possibly corresponds to TRBD2 (6 bases). The CDR3 has 14 amino acids. Trimming took off 8 bases at V and 2 bases at J, with 12 bases between the two ends. Germline-derived CDR1 and CDR2 are MNHEY and SVGAGI. CDR3 bases: TGTGCCAGCCGCCTGGGGGGTAACACCGGGGAGCTGTTTTTT. Translated, it gives CASRLGGNTGELFF.

The chain combines TRBV24-1 with TRBJ2-7, with D perhaps matching TRBD1 or TRBD2 (5 bases each). Germline loops: CDR1 KGHDR, CDR2 SFDVKD. CDR3 length: 15 residues. V lost 2 bases, J lost 2 bases, and 12 bases lay in between. The CDR3 is CATSDSGDLAYEQYF. CDR3 bases: TGTGCCACCAGTGATTCCGGGGACCTGGCCTACGAGCAGTACTTC.

The chain couples TRBV20-1 to TRBJ2-7; D gene ambiguous. The CDR3 runs to 12 residues. Germline V lookup: CDR1 DFQATT, CDR2 SNEGSKA (reference sequence). Trimming cost V 3 bases and J 0 bases, with 6 bases left between them. CDR3 amino acids: CSASFVSYEQYF. The CDR3 DNA is TGCAGTGCTAGTTTTGTCTCCTACGAGCAGTACTTC.

V is TRBV6-5 and J is TRBJ2-1, with 13 bases identical to TRBD2. The J segment lost 5 bases and the V segment lost 6 bases, leaving 4 bases of the junction unmatched. Germline lookup yields CDR1 MNHEY and CDR2 SVGAGI. The CDR3 is 15 amino acids. In nucleotides, the CDR3 is TGTGCCAGCAGCAGACTAGCGGGAGGAAACAATGAGCAGTTCTTC. This encodes CASSRLAGGNNEQFF.

This chain joins TRBV24-1 and TRBJ1-2; TRBD1 might be the D (5 bases). The CDR3 covers 12 residues. Germline lookup yields CDR1 KGHDR and CDR2 SFDVKD. Trimming pared 9 bases from V and 3 bases from J, leaving 10 bases between. The CDR3, as DNA: TGTGCCACCGGGCAGGGTGACTATGGCTACACCTTC. Its translation: CATGQGDYGYTF.

The rearrangement links TRBV28 to TRBJ1-2, with 9 bases lining up with TRBD1. V lost 5 bases, J lost 6 bases, and 10 bases stayed unmatched. The CDR3 has 15 amino acids. Germline assignment: CDR1 MDHEN and CDR2 SYDVKM. The DNA of the CDR3 is TGTGCCAGCAGTCTCCACCTGACAGGGGGTAATGGCTACACCTTC. Translated: CASSLHLTGGNGYTF.

The chain links TRBV6-5 to TRBJ2-1; no definite D call. Per germline, CDR1 MNHEY and CDR2 SVGAGI. The CDR3 spans 15 residues. V lost 10 bases to trimming and J lost 0 bases, with 16 bases between them. CDR3 nucleotide sequence: TGTGCCACGTCGCTGGGGTCTGGCTCCTACAATGAGCAGTTCTTC. It specifies CATSLGSGSYNEQFF.

V and J are TRBV19 and TRBJ2-7; perhaps TRBD1 as D (5 bases). CDR1 and CDR2 from the germline V gene are LNHDA and SQIVND (reference sequence). With 5 bases removed from V and 7 bases from J, the gap between germline ends came to 18 bases. The CDR3 runs 14 residues. The CDR3 is CASSLLPQGGEQYF. DNA for the CDR3: TGTGCCAGTAGTCTCCTCCCGCAGGGCGGAGAGCAGTACTTC.

This rearrangement joins TRBV28 to TRBJ1-6, with TRBD1 matching 8 bases. Per the germline V gene, CDR1 is MDHEN and CDR2 is SYDVKM. With V trimmed by 3 bases and J by 9 bases, 7 bases remained unmatched. The CDR3 is 15 residues long. The CDR3 nucleotides are TGTGCCAGCAGTTTTATAGGGACAGGAGGTTCACCCCTCCACTTT. Amino acids: CASSFIGTGGSPLHF.

The rearrangement uses TRBV28 and TRBJ2-7; TRBD2 matches 8 bases. CDR1 and CDR2 from the germline V gene are MDHEN and SYDVKM. The V and J ends lost 5 bases and 2 bases, in that order; junction bases with no gene match: 5. CDR3 length equals 14 residues. The CDR3 nucleotides read TGTGCCAGCAGTCCGCAGGGACTAGCCTACGAGCAGTACTTC. Translating gives CASSPQGLAYEQYF.

A few counts support this clone. The rearrangement joins TRBV29-1 to TRBJ1-1; D call uncertain. V was clipped by 3 bases and J by 1 base, with 6 bases between them. From germline, CDR1 is SQVTM and CDR2 ANQGSEA. The CDR3 contains 12 residues. DNA of the CDR3: TGCAGCGTTGAGAGGTCGAACACTGAAGCTTTCTTT. Protein product: CSVERSNTEAFF.

The CDR3 here is CASSSTFSGNTIYF. For the CDR3, the DNA is TGTGCCAGCTCAAGCACCTTCTCTGGAAACACCATATATTTT. The chain joins TRBV18 to TRBJ1-3; D is uncertain. From germline, CDR1 is KGHSH and CDR2 LQKENI. CDR3 length: 14 amino acids. The germline V and J ends were trimmed by 5 bases and 0 bases, with 8 bases remaining between them.

Comment on this clone: Other nucleotide sequences in the sample specify the same CDR3. This chain's CDR3 is CSVGYNEQFF. For the CDR3, the DNA is TGCAGTGTGGGCTACAATGAGCAGTTCTTC. The gene calls are TRBV29-1 and TRBJ2-1; unclear D gene. In germline, CDR1 is SQVTM, CDR2 ANQGSEA. The CDR3 is made up of 10 amino acids.

The chain links TRBV27 to TRBJ1-3, with no clear D. Germline lookup yields CDR1 MNHEY and CDR2 SMNVEV (reference sequence). Between the trimmed V and J ends, which lost 3 bases and 0 bases, there was a span of 9 bases. CDR3 size: 15 residues. CDR3 bases: TGTGCCAGCAGTTTTAGGGCCCTCTCTGGAAACACCATATATTTT. Protein product: CASSFRALSGNTIYF.

This clone was found once. The genes are TRBV19 and TRBJ2-7; 8 nucleotides match TRBD2. The CDR3 totals 15 residues. V dropped 6 bases and J dropped 4; count of bases not matched to a gene: 11. Germline CDR1 is LNHDA and CDR2 is SQIVND (reference sequence). The CDR3 protein is CASSRDGTRNYEQYF. The CDR3 DNA reads as TGTGCCAGTAGCCGAGACGGGACTAGGAATTACGAGCAGTACTTC. The complete variable domain, with remaining parts taken from reference TRBV19 and TRBJ2-7, reads DGGITQSPKYLFRKEGQNVTLSCEQNLNHDAMYWYRQDPGQGLRLIYYSQIVNDFQKGDIAEGYSVSREKKESFPLTVTSAQKNPTAFYLCASSRDGTRNYEQYFGPGTRLTVT.

The chain couples TRBV9 to TRBJ2-3, with 8 positions matching TRBD2. With 0 bases clipped from V and 1 base from J, the junction kept 10 bases outside the gene matches. From germline, CDR1 is SGDLS and CDR2 YYNGEE. The CDR3 is 18 residues long. For the CDR3, the DNA is TGTGCCAGCAGCGTAGTAGTGTCCAGGGGACTAGGCACAGATACGCAGTATTTT. Protein product: CASSVVVSRGLGTDTQYF.

This clone has only one observation. This chain uses TRBV29-1 with TRBJ1-2, with a possible D match to TRBD1 (5 bases). Germline CDR1 SQVTM, CDR2 ANQGSEA. The CDR3 spans 14 residues. Deletions cut 6 bases from V and 4 bases from J, with 18 bases between. The CDR3 nucleotides read TGCAGCGTCCGAGGTTCAGGGTTGGGCTATGGCTACACCTTC. Its protein product is CSVRGSGLGYGYTF.

J is TRBJ1-2 and V is TRBV6-5, with TRBD1 as a possible D gene (5 bases). The germline CDR1 and CDR2 sequences are MNHEY and SVGAGI. The CDR3 has 14 amino acids. V lost 5 bases to trimming and J lost 4 bases, with 14 bases between them. CDR3 nucleotides: TGTGCCAGCAGTACGACCGGGACCGCCTATGGCTACACCTTC. It translates to CASSTTGTAYGYTF.

The V and J genes are TRBV18 and TRBJ1-5; D not resolved. CDR1 KGHSH and CDR2 LQKENI come from the germline V gene. The CDR3 loop spans 15 amino acids. Trimming left V 6 bases short and J 3 bases short, with 15 bases between. CDR3 nucleotide sequence: TGTGCCAGCTCCGATGAGGGCATCCCCAATCAGCCCCAGCATTTT. As protein: CASSDEGIPNQPQHF.

The chain joins TRBV5-6 to TRBJ2-7, with D perhaps matching TRBD1 (6 bases). The CDR3 has 14 amino acids. Germline V gene lookup returns CDR1 SGHDT and CDR2 YYEEEE. Trimming removed 0 bases from V and 3 bases from J, with 10 bases in between. In nucleotides, the CDR3 is TGTGCCAGCAGCTTGGATTACAGGGACTACGAGCAGTACTTC. Its translation: CASSLDYRDYEQYF.

The CDR3, as DNA: TGCGCCAGCAGTGAGTCGATCGACAGGGGGTTTGGCTACACCTTC. Residues: CASSESIDRGFGYTF. V gene TRBV10-2 combines with J gene TRBJ1-2; TRBD1 agrees at 9 bases. The CDR3 runs to 15 residues. Germline trimming cut 0 bases from V and 7 bases from J; bases unmatched to any gene: 6. The germline gives CDR1 WSHSY, CDR2 SAAADI.

The V and J genes are TRBV29-1 and TRBJ2-2; TRBD2 aligns across 8 bases. The J segment lost 6 bases and the V segment lost 6 bases, leaving 6 bases of the junction unmatched. The V gene's germline CDR1 is SQVTM and CDR2 ANQGSEA. The CDR3 totals 13 residues. The CDR3 DNA reads TGCAGCGTCCGAGGACTAGCCTCCGGGGAGCTGTTTTTT. It yields the protein CSVRGLASGELFF.

V usage is TRBV11-3 and J usage is TRBJ2-7; 9 bases map to TRBD1. The CDR3 extends over 13 amino acids. Germline V gene data show CDR1 as SGHNT and CDR2 as YENEEA. V shed 5 bases and J 5 bases; nucleotides not matched to a gene: 4. The CDR3 sequence: CASSRWTGDEQYF. The CDR3 DNA reads as TGTGCCAGCAGCCGGTGGACAGGGGACGAGCAGTACTTC.

The CDR3 DNA sequence: TGTGCCAGCAGTCCTTTAGGACAGGGGATCTATGGCTACACCTTC. Translating it yields CASSPLGQGIYGYTF. The V and J genes are TRBV2 and TRBJ1-2, with 9 bases aligning to TRBD1. The germline gives CDR1 SNHLY, CDR2 FYNNEI. V lost 5 bases, J lost 4 bases, and 8 bases stayed unmatched. The CDR3 loop spans 15 amino acids.

This chain's CDR3 is CASSLTGSYNEQFF. CDR3 in DNA: TGTGCCAGTAGTCTCACCGGCTCCTACAATGAGCAGTTCTTC. The chain recombines TRBV19 with TRBJ2-1, with D unclear. CDR3 size: 14 residues. Germline V lookup: CDR1 LNHDA, CDR2 SQIVND (reference sequence). Trimming pared 5 bases from V and 0 bases from J, leaving 8 bases between.

The chain combines TRBV28 with TRBJ1-4, with D hard to call. Germline V CDR1 and CDR2: MDHEN, SYDVKM. The CDR3 has 11 residues. The DNA of the CDR3 is TGTGCGACGGGCTTTAATGAAAAACTGTTTTTT. Amino acid sequence: CATGFNEKLFF.

The chain uses TRBV5-4 and TRBJ2-2; D not resolved. The CDR3 spans 13 residues. The V gene lost 3 bases and the J gene lost 3 bases, with 6 bases spanning the gap. Germline V lookup: CDR1 SGHNT, CDR2 YYREEE (reference sequence). In DNA form, the CDR3 reads TGTGCCAGCAGCTCTCGGGACACCGGGGAGCTGTTTTTT. It yields the protein CASSSRDTGELFF.

The gene calls are TRBV12-3 or TRBV12-4 and TRBJ2-7, with 8 nucleotides matching TRBD1. Trimming cost V 6 bases and J 6 bases; bases outside gene matches: 7. There are 13 residues in the CDR3. CDR3 protein: CASSTGTGSEQYF. The CDR3 DNA reads as TGTGCCAGCAGCACCGGGACAGGCAGCGAGCAGTACTTC.